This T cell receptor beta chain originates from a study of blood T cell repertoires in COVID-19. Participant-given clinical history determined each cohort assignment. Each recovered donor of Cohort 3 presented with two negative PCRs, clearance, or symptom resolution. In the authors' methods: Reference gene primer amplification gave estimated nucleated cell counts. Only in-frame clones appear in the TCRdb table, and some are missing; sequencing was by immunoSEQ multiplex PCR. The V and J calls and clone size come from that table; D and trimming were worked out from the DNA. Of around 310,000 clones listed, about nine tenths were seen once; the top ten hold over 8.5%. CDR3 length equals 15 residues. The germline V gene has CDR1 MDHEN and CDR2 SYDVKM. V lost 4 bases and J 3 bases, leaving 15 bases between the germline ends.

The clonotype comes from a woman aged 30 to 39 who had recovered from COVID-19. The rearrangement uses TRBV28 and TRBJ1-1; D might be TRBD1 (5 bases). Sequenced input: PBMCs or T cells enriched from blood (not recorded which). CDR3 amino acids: CASSSGSAGDTEAFF. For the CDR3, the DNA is TGTGCCAGCAGTTCAGGATCCGCGGGGGACACTGAAGCTTTCTTT.